This T cell receptor (beta chain) was recovered during a study of blood T cell repertoires in COVID-19 (dated by TCRdb to 2020 to 2021). For the wider study: Samples from collaborators originated in the United States, Italy and Spain and spanned both the acute and convalescent phases of COVID-19. The material from the prospective study consisted of cDNA or gDNA derived from T cells, B-cell-depleted T cells, or PBMCs. The dataset comprised deeply sampled blood TCRbeta repertoires from subjects exposed to, actively infected with, or recovered from COVID-19. A freely available public database, intended as a resource for researchers studying the immune response to SARS-CoV-2, is where the repertoires were released. The samples were drawn from the first 160 participants of the ongoing ImmuneRACE study and from about 1,200 subjects provided by 6 global collaborators. A de-identified subject ID, COVID-19 status, age in years and sex were almost always included in the sample metadata. Where available, HLA class I and class II types were taken from metadata supplied by the sample provider and were not determined by assay-based typing. Results and caveats for the whole study, not just this receptor: The quantity of clinical and demographic metadata differed by source and by participant and was supplied without curation.

Inclusive of the bounding cysteine and phenylalanine, the CDR3 is 15 residues long. Just CDR3 DNA is preserved here, 45 bases in frame from base 1. Trimming removed 7 bases from V and 1 base from J, leaving 15 bases between the germline ends. For CDR1 and CDR2, the germline V gene lists SGDLS and YYNGEE. The immunoSEQ Assay, a bias-controlled multiplex PCR, was used to amplify TCRbeta CDR3 regions from genomic DNA. For the original study's pipeline: The number of nucleated cells in each sample was estimated from the amplification of reference gene primers within the assay. To quantify the absolute abundance of each unique TCRbeta CDR3 rearrangement, sequence reads were collapsed and filtered. Productive Simpson clonality was computed per sample as the square root of Simpson's diversity index over productive rearrangements. Sourced from immuneACCESS, this table was stored by TCRdb with only in-frame sequences that have V and J called. A share of the clones is absent; for the studies checked, an unresolved V gene accounts for under half, and the remainder has no known explanation. For V, J and clone size, that table is used; D and trimming come from the DNA. The sample yields 350,000 to 450,000 clones; roughly 86% were counted once. Around 3% of the sample comes from the top ten.

Collaborating institutions collected whole blood in K2EDTA tubes following their own protocols. For TCRbeta analysis, collaborators shipped samples in one of three forms: frozen whole blood, isolated PBMCs, or DNA extracted from either of those sample types. The count of this clone is one. Its antigen specificity is not known. No quality values exist for individual bases; no much larger clone is one base distant. The sample comprised peripheral blood. This receptor was taken from a human donor in a cohort sampled during active COVID-19. The rearranged chain carries TRBV9 and TRBJ1-5; 5 matching bases give a weak D call of TRBD1. The DNA sequence is TGTGCCAGCTCTACTACGGGGGACAGCAATCAGCCCCAGCATTTT. It is translated as CASSTTGDSNQPQHF.